Given below is one T cell receptor beta chain in context. The data were obtained in a study of blood T cell repertoires in COVID-19. Study details: Specimens from acute and convalescent COVID-19 originated in the United States, Italy and Spain.

CDR3 length: 17 amino acids. Germline lookup yields CDR1 SGHDT and CDR2 YYEEEE. V was pared by 5 bases and J by 2 bases, with 20 bases between. Per the authors' pipeline: Reference gene primer amplification gave nucleated cell count estimates. Assay: immunoSEQ multiplex PCR; the TCRdb copy retains only in-frame clones and omits some. V and J calls and clone size are as listed in that table; D and trimming were resolved from the DNA. This table has fewer than 15,000 clones, roughly 88% appearing once. The chain uses TRBV5-6 and TRBJ2-1; D is undetermined. Sample: peripheral blood. The receptor was derived from a human donor in a cohort sampled during active COVID-19. The CDR3 protein is CASSSLAVSRAYNEQFF. The CDR3 DNA follows: TGTGCCAGCAGTTCCCTGGCGGTTAGCCGGGCCTACAATGAGCAGTTCTTC.